This T cell receptor beta chain was profiled in a study of blood T cell repertoires in COVID-19. Study-level background: Sites across the United States, Italy and Spain contributed samples from acute and convalescent COVID-19.

Generated by immunoSEQ multiplex PCR, the TCRdb table keeps only in-frame clones and is missing some. Of about 220,000 clones in the sample, 60% to 85% were seen once. The count of this clone is one. The germline V gene has CDR1 SGDLS and CDR2 YYNGEE. The CDR3 is made up of 15 amino acids. V lost 4 bases and J 0 bases, leaving 14 bases between the germline ends. Sequenced input: peripheral blood. This clonotype was obtained from a woman between 65 and 79 years old with acute or convalescent COVID-19. This chain connects TRBV9 to TRBJ2-7; perhaps TRBD1 as D (7 bases). The CDR3 bases are TGTGCCAGCAGCCGAGGAGGGGGCGGCTCCTACGAGCAGTACTTC. Encoded protein: CASSRGGGGSYEQYF.